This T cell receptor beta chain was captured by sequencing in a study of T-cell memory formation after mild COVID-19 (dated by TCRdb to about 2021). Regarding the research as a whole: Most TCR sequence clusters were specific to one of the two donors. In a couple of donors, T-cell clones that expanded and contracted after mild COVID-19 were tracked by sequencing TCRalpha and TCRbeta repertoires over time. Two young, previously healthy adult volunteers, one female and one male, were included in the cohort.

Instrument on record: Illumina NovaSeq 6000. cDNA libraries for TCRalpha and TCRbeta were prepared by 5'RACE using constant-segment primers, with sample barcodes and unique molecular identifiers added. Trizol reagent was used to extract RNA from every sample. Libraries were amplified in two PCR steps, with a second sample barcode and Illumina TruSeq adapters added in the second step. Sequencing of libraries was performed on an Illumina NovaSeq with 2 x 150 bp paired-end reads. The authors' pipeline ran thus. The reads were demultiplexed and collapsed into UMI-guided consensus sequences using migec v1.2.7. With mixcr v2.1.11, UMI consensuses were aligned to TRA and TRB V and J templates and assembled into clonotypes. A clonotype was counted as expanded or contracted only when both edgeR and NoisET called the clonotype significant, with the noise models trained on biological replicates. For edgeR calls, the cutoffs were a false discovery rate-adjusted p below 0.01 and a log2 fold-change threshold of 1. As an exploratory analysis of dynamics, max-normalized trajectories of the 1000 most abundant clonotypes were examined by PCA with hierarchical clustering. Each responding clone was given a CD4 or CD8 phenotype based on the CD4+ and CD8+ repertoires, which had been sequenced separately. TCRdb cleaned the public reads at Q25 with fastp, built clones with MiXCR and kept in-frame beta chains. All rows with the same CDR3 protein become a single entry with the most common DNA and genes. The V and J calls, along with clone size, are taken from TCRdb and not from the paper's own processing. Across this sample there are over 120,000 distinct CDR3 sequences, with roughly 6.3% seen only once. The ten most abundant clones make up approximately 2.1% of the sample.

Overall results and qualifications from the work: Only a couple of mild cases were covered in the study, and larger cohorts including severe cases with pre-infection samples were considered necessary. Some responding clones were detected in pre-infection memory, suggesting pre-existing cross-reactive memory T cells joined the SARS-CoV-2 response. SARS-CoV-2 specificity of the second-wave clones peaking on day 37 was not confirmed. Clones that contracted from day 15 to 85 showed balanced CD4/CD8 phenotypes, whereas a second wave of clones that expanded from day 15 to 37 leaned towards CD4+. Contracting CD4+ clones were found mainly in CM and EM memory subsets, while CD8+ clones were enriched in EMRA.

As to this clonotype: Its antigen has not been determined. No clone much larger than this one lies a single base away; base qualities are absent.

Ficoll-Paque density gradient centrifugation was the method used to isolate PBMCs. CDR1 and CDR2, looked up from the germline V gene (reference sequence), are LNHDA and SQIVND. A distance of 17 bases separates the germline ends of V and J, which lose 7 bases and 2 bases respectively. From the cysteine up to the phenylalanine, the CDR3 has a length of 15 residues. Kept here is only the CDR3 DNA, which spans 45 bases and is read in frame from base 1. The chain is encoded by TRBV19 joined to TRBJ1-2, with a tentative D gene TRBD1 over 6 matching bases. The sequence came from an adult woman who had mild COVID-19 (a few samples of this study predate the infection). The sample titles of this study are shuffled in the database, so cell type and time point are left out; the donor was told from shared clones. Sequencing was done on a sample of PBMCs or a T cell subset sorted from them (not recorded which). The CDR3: CASIQSRGPNYGYTF. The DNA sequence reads TGTGCCAGTATCCAATCCAGGGGTCCCAACTATGGCTACACCTTC. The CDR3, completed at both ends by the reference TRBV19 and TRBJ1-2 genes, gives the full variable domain DGGITQSPKYLFRKEGQNVTLSCEQNLNHDAMYWYRQDPGQGLRLIYYSQIVNDFQKGDIAEGYSVSREKKESFPLTVTSAQKNPTAFYLCASIQSRGPNYGYTFGSGTRLTVV.